This T cell receptor (beta chain) was identified in a study of blood T cell repertoires in COVID-19. Deletions cut 0 bases from V and 9 bases from J, with 12 bases between. CDR1 and CDR2 from the germline V gene are LGHNA and YNFKEQ. The CDR3 has 14 amino acids. Per the original data handling: Reference gene primer amplification gave nucleated cell count estimates. Generated by immunoSEQ multiplex PCR, the TCRdb table keeps only in-frame clones and is missing some. V and J calls and clone size are copied from that table; D and trimming were computed from the DNA. The sample lists around 75,000 clones, about 84% occurring once.

The sequenced sample was peripheral blood. The sequence derives from a man aged 45-65 years with COVID-19, enrolled during active disease. The chain has TRBV4-2 and TRBJ2-1; D not resolved. The CDR3 DNA reads TGTGCCAGCAGCCAAGATCCTGAGAGTGCTGAGCAGTTCTTC. Translating it yields CASSQDPESAEQFF.